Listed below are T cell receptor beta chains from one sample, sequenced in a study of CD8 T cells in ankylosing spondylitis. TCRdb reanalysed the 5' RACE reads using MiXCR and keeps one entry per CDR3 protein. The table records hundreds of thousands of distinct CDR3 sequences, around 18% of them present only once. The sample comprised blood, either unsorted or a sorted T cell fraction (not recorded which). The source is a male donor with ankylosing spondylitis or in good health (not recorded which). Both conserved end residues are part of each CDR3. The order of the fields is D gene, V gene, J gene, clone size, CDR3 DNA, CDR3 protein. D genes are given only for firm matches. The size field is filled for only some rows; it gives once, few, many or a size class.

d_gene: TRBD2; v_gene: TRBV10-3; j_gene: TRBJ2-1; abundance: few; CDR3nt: TGTGCCATCGGGACTAGCGGTAGCTCCTACAATGAGCAGTTCTTC; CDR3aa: CAIGTSGSSYNEQFF
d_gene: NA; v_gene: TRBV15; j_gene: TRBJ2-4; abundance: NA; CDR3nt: TGTGCCACCAGCAGTGACAAGTTCTTGACCAAAAACATTCAGTACTTC; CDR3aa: CATSSDKFLTKNIQYF
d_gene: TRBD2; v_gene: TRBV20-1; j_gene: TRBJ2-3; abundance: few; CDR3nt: TGCAGTGCTAGAGCCGGGACTACCTGGGCAGATACGCAGTATTTT; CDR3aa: CSARAGTTWADTQYF
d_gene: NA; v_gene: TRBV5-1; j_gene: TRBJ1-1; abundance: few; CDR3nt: TGCGCCAGCAGCTTGGTCCCACAGGGTTATGTCACTGAAGCTTTCTTT; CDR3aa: CASSLVPQGYVTEAFF
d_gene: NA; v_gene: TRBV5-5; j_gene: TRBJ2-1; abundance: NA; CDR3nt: TGTGCCAGCAGCTTGGAACCGGGACACCACCCGTCCAATGAGCAGTTCTTC; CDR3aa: CASSLEPGHHPSNEQFF
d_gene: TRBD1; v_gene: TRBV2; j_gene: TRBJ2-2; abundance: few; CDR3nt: TGTGCCAGCAGTGAAGCGCCAGGGGGTGTCGGGGAGCTGTTTTTT; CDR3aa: CASSEAPGGVGELFF
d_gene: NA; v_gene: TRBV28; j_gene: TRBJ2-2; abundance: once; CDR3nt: TGTGCCAGCAAGCCACGGGCCATCACCGGGGAGCTGTTTTTT; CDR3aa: CASKPRAITGELFF
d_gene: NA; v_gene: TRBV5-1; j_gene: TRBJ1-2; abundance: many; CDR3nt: TGCGCCAGCAGCTCAGAAGCCCTCAACTATGGCTACACCTTC; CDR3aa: CASSSEALNYGYTF
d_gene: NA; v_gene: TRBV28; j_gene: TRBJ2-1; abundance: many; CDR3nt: TGTGCCAGCACCCCCGGCCGTAGCTCCTACAATGAGCAGTTCTTC; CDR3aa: CASTPGRSSYNEQFF
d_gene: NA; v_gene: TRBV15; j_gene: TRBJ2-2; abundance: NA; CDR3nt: TGTGCCACCAGCGGGGCCGACAATACAGGCGGTGGGGAGCTGTTTTTT; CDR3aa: CATSGADNTGGGELFF
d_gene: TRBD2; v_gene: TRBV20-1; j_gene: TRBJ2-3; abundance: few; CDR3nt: TGCAGTGCCCGCTCCGCCGGGACTAGCGAAACAGATACGCAGTATTTT; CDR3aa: CSARSAGTSETDTQYF
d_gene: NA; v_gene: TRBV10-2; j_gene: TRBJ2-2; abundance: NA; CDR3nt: TGCGCCAGCAACCTAAACGGGGAGCTGTTTTTT; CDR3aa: CASNLNGELFF
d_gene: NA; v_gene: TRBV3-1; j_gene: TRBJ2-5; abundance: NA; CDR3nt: TGTGCCAGCTGCCAAGATTTAGCCCCCTCAGAGACCCAGTACTTC; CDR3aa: CASCQDLAPSETQYF
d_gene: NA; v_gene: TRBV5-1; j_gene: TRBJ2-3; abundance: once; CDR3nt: TGCGCCAGCAGCTTGGAAGCGGTGGGTACGCAGTATTTT; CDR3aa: CASSLEAVGTQYF
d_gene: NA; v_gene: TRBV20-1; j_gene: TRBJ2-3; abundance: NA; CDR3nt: TGCAGTGCTAGAGCAGACCCCGCAGATACGCAGTATTTT; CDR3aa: CSARADPADTQYF
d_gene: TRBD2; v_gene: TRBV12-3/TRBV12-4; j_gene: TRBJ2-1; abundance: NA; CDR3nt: TGTGCCAGCAGTTTGGCGGGAGCGAAGAGTGAGCAGTTCTTC; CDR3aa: CASSLAGAKSEQFF